A single sample is the source of the 10 T cell receptor beta chains below, sequenced in a study of blood T cell repertoires in COVID-19. The repertoire was sequenced with immunoSEQ multiplex PCR; TCRdb's copy has only in-frame clones and lacks some. The sample lists some 93,000 clones, 86% occurring once. The sample taken for sequencing was peripheral blood. The receptors here all came from a man aged 50 to 60 with acute or convalescent COVID-19.

The chain joins TRBV19 to TRBJ1-1; D possibly corresponds to TRBD1 (5 bases). The CDR3 totals 14 residues. Per germline, CDR1 LNHDA and CDR2 SQIVND (reference sequence). Trimming removed 2 bases from V and 4 bases from J, with 11 bases in between. The CDR3 region has the DNA TGTGCCAGTAGTATACGCAGGGTTGGCACTGAAGCTTTCTTT. Translation gives CASSIRRVGTEAFF.

This chain uses TRBV9 with TRBJ2-1; 9 bases are a match to TRBD2. The V segment lost 3 bases and the J segment 3 bases; nucleotides outside the gene matches: 13. This CDR3 has 18 amino acids. Germline CDR1 and CDR2: SGDLS and YYNGEE. This chain's CDR3 is CASSATFKAGGNYNEQFF. CDR3 nucleotides: TGTGCCAGCAGCGCAACTTTTAAAGCGGGAGGAAACTACAATGAGCAGTTCTTC.

The chain is built from TRBV7-9 and TRBJ2-3, with TRBD2 matching over 10 bases. CDR1 SEHNR and CDR2 FQNEAQ come from the germline V gene (reference sequence). This CDR3 contains 15 residues. With 4 bases clipped from V and 2 bases from J, the junction kept 3 bases outside the gene matches. The CDR3 spells CASSSGLATTDTQYF. The CDR3 bases are TGTGCCAGCAGCTCGGGACTAGCGACCACAGATACGCAGTATTTT.

The chain combines TRBV7-2 with TRBJ2-7, with TRBD2 matching over 11 bases. With 3 bases clipped from V and 6 bases from J, the junction kept 4 bases outside the gene matches. The CDR3 length is 14 residues. CDR1 is SGHTA, CDR2 FQGNSA, per germline. The CDR3 DNA reads TGTGCCAGCAGCTTCTCTAGCGGGAGGTCCGAGCAGTACTTC. It is translated as CASSFSSGRSEQYF. Combining the CDR3 with reference TRBV7-2 and TRBJ2-7 gives the whole variable domain GAGVSQSPSNKVTEKGKDVELRCDPISGHTALYWYRQSLGQGLEFLIYFQGNSAPDKSGLPSDRFSAERTGGSVSTLTIQRTQQEDSAVYLCASSFSSGRSEQYFGPGTRLTVT.

The J gene is TRBJ1-4, the V gene TRBV18, with 8 bases matching TRBD1. The CDR3 spans 18 residues. The J segment lost 1 base and the V segment lost 3 bases, leaving 10 bases of the junction unmatched. CDR1 KGHSH and CDR2 LQKENI come from the germline V gene. Here the CDR3 reads CASSPTWTGIQTNEKLFF. The CDR3 region has the DNA TGTGCCAGCTCACCGACCTGGACAGGGATACAAACTAATGAAAAACTGTTTTTT.

This clone was detected only once. The J gene is TRBJ1-2, the V gene TRBV6-6; no definite D call. The germline V gene has CDR1 MNHNY and CDR2 SVGAGI (reference sequence). There are 13 residues in the CDR3. Trimming shortened V by 7 bases and J by 8 bases, and 17 bases separated the two germline ends. CDR3 sequence reads: CASTPWAEGGYTF. The CDR3 DNA is TGTGCCAGCACCCCCTGGGCAGAAGGCGGCTACACCTTC.

The CDR3 protein is CASWSQGANQPQHF. CDR3 coding DNA: TGTGCCAGCTGGTCGCAGGGGGCTAATCAGCCCCAGCATTTT. The chain couples TRBV6-5 to TRBJ1-5, with TRBD1 identical over 8 bases. J was trimmed by 4 bases and V by 8 bases; bases with no gene match: 7. The CDR3 is made up of 14 amino acids. CDR1 and CDR2 from the germline V gene are MNHEY and SVGAGI.

The chain couples TRBV6-5 to TRBJ2-3; 11 nucleotides line up with TRBD2. CDR3 length equals 14 residues. Germline V gives CDR1 MNHEY, CDR2 SVGAGI. The V gene end was trimmed by 4 bases and the J gene end by 7 bases; junction bases not matched to a gene: 4. CDR3 bases: TGTGCCAGCAGTTTACTAGCGGGAGCAAATACGCAGTATTTT. Protein sequence: CASSLLAGANTQYF.

V usage is TRBV7-2 and J usage is TRBJ1-1, with D possibly matching TRBD1 (5 bases). V was trimmed by 5 bases and J by 8 bases, leaving 15 bases between them. Germline V gene sequence: CDR1 SGHTA, CDR2 FQGNSA. This CDR3 comprises 13 residues. The CDR3 sequence is CASSKAGGFEAFF. Here the CDR3 DNA reads TGTGCCAGCAGCAAAGCGGGGGGTTTCGAAGCTTTCTTT.

The chain carries TRBV29-1 and TRBJ2-7; TRBD2 aligns across 8 bases. The CDR3 sequence is 13 residues long. The V gene end was trimmed by 5 bases and the J gene end by 2 bases; junction bases not matched to a gene: 5. From germline, CDR1 is SQVTM and CDR2 ANQGSEA. The CDR3 loop reads CSVFSGTAYEQYF. The CDR3 DNA reads as TGCAGCGTTTTTAGCGGGACCGCCTACGAGCAGTACTTC.